The 22 T cell receptor beta chains reported below all come from one sample, sequenced in a study of T cell responses to AZD1222 COVID-19 vaccine. The data were produced by immunoSEQ multiplex PCR, yet TCRdb's version contains in-frame clones alone and is incomplete. This sample yields 150,000 to 200,000 clones, of which roughly 90% are seen a single time; around 1.3% belongs to the top ten. Source: peripheral blood, taken on day 0 of AZD1222 vaccination. These TCRs come from an adult in good health.

The V gene is TRBV29-1, the J gene TRBJ1-1; 7 bases match TRBD1. The CDR3 length is 14 residues. V shed 5 bases, J shed 1 base, and the junction held 7 bases outside the gene matches. The germline CDR1 and CDR2 sequences are SQVTM and ANQGSEA. The CDR3 sequence: CSVSGGGGNTEAFF. The CDR3 coding sequence is TGCAGCGTTTCAGGGGGTGGGGGGAACACTGAAGCTTTCTTT.

The chain has TRBV19 and TRBJ1-1, with D perhaps matching TRBD1 (5 bases). The CDR3 sequence is 12 residues long. The ends were cut back, 7 bases at V and 8 bases at J, with 14 bases in the middle. Germline V gives CDR1 LNHDA, CDR2 SQIVND (reference sequence). CDR3 DNA: TGTGCCAGTACCTCAGGGATAGCGGAAGCTTTCTTT. It yields the protein CASTSGIAEAFF. The whole variable domain, filled in from reference TRBV19 and TRBJ1-1, reads DGGITQSPKYLFRKEGQNVTLSCEQNLNHDAMYWYRQDPGQGLRLIYYSQIVNDFQKGDIAEGYSVSREKKESFPLTVTSAQKNPTAFYLCASTSGIAEAFFGQGTRLTVV.

This chain joins TRBV29-1 and TRBJ2-3, with D unresolved. This CDR3 is built from 14 residues. Germline loops: CDR1 SQVTM, CDR2 ANQGSEA. V was trimmed by 4 bases and J by 0 bases, leaving 11 bases between them. CDR3 sequence (DNA): TGCAGCGTTGGACACAGACATAGCACAGATACGCAGTATTTT. Translating it yields CSVGHRHSTDTQYF.

The chain recombines TRBV6-5 with TRBJ1-2; 7 positions match TRBD1. V trimming: 4 bases; J trimming: 3 bases; junction bases outside the gene matches: 11. The germline CDR1 and CDR2 sequences are MNHEY and SVGAGI. The CDR3 totals 16 residues. The CDR3 sequence: CASSSTGTAADYGYTF. The CDR3 DNA sequence: TGTGCCAGCAGTTCGACCGGGACAGCGGCCGACTATGGCTACACCTTC.

This rearrangement joins TRBV5-1 to TRBJ1-1; D uncertain. CDR3 length: 13 residues. With 5 bases removed from V and 3 bases from J, the gap between germline ends came to 11 bases. The germline V gene has CDR1 SGHRS and CDR2 YFSETQ. The CDR3 loop is CASRYRWDTEAFF. In DNA, the CDR3 is TGCGCCAGCAGGTATCGGTGGGACACTGAAGCTTTCTTT. Supplemented by reference TRBV5-1 and TRBJ1-1, the full variable domain reads KAGVTQTPRYLIKTRGQQVTLSCSPISGHRSVSWYQQTPGQGLQFLFEYFSETQRNKGNFPGRFSGRQFSNSRSEMNVSTLELGDSALYLCASRYRWDTEAFFGQGTRLTVV.

The rearrangement links TRBV5-1 to TRBJ2-7, with D possibly TRBD2 on 5 matching bases. Germline CDR1 reads SGHRS; CDR2 reads YFSETQ. The length of the CDR3 is 14 residues. Trimming stripped 4 bases from V and 0 bases from J, with 11 bases between. CDR3 loop: CASSLPTNSYEQYF. As DNA, the CDR3 is TGCGCCAGCAGCCTTCCGACTAACTCCTACGAGCAGTACTTC.

V and J are TRBV27 and TRBJ1-1; weak D call: TRBD1 (6 bases). CDR3 size: 16 residues. V dropped 3 bases and J dropped 3 bases, with 17 bases sitting between them. The germline CDR1 and CDR2 sequences are MNHEY and SMNVEV (reference sequence). In nucleotides, the CDR3 is TGTGCCAGCAGTTTCGCATACAGGGTGGGGGACACTGAAGCTTTCTTT. Translating gives CASSFAYRVGDTEAFF.

The rearrangement joins TRBV3-1 (or the pseudogene TRBV3-2) to TRBJ2-3; 10 bases align to TRBD1. The CDR3 spans 18 residues. Germline V gene sequence: CDR1 LGHDT, CDR2 YNNKEL (reference sequence). J was trimmed by 1 base and V by 4 bases; bases with no gene match: 11. Here the CDR3 reads CASSPRDRGELGTDTQYF. Written as DNA, the CDR3 is TGTGCCAGCAGCCCCCGGGACAGGGGAGAATTAGGCACAGATACGCAGTATTTT.

The chain couples TRBV11-2 to TRBJ1-1, with D possibly being TRBD1 (5 bases). CDR1 and CDR2 (germline): SGHAT, FQNNGV. The CDR3 runs to 14 residues. V dropped 5 bases and J dropped 1 base, with 11 bases sitting between them. Here the CDR3 reads CASSLGRRNTEAFF. The CDR3, as DNA: TGTGCCAGCAGCCTGGGACGGAGGAACACTGAAGCTTTCTTT.

In its sample, this clone was seen once. This sequence joins TRBV28 and TRBJ2-7; D unclear. The CDR3 has 12 amino acids. Between the trimmed V and J ends, which lost 6 bases and 10 bases, there was a span of 16 bases. Germline V gives CDR1 MDHEN, CDR2 SYDVKM. Written as DNA, the CDR3 is TGTGCCAGCAGAGCTCTCATGTACCCTCAGTACTTC. It translates to CASRALMYPQYF.

The chain uses TRBV9 and TRBJ2-6, with D hard to call. Trimming pared 3 bases from V and 1 base from J, leaving 23 bases between. The CDR3 is 20 residues long. Germline values: CDR1 SGDLS, CDR2 YYNGEE. The CDR3 sequence is CASSDHLLSGVGSGANVLTF. The CDR3, as DNA: TGTGCCAGCAGCGACCACTTACTTTCCGGCGTAGGATCTGGGGCCAACGTCCTGACTTTC.

The chain is built from TRBV3-1 (or the pseudogene TRBV3-2) and TRBJ1-2, with unresolved D. CDR3 length: 14 amino acids. Trimming stripped 0 bases from V and 5 bases from J, with 10 bases between. Germline loops: CDR1 LGHDT, CDR2 YNNKEL (reference sequence). The CDR3 is CASSQDLAGYGYTF. CDR3 sequence (DNA): TGTGCCAGCAGCCAAGATCTTGCGGGGTATGGCTACACCTTC.

The chain carries TRBV19 and TRBJ1-4; no clear D. Germline V gene lookup returns CDR1 LNHDA and CDR2 SQIVND (reference sequence). The CDR3 is 14 amino acids. V lost 7 bases and J 8 bases, leaving 17 bases between the germline ends. The CDR3 here is CASTTTRAGEKLFF. The CDR3 region has the DNA TGTGCCAGTACTACAACAAGGGCGGGGGAAAAACTGTTTTTT.

This clone occurred once. The chain joins TRBV5-5 to TRBJ2-1; weak D call: TRBD1 (6 bases). V was trimmed by 4 bases and J by 7 bases, leaving 15 bases between them. The CDR3 extends over 14 amino acids. The V gene's germline CDR1 is SGHKS and CDR2 YYEKEE (reference sequence). The CDR3 sequence is CASSTSGQRNEQFF. CDR3 DNA: TGTGCCAGCAGCACGAGCGGACAGCGGAATGAGCAGTTCTTC.

This clone was seen only a few times. J is TRBJ2-2 and V is TRBV18, with D possibly being TRBD2 (8 bases). The CDR3 consists of 20 residues. With 0 bases removed from V and 1 base from J, the gap between germline ends came to 21 bases. CDR1 is KGHSH, CDR2 LQKENI, per germline. CDR3 bases: TGTGCCAGCTCACCACCCCCGGGGACAGCGGGGGCCCTGAACACCGGGGAGCTGTTTTTT. The encoded protein is CASSPPPGTAGALNTGELFF.

This clone was found once. J is TRBJ1-3 and V is TRBV5-1, with D perhaps matching TRBD1 (6 bases). V was cut by 4 bases and J by 5 bases, with 16 bases left in between. Germline lookup yields CDR1 SGHRS and CDR2 YFSETQ. This CDR3 comprises 15 residues. The CDR3 region has the DNA TGCGCCAGCAGCGAGACAGGAAATGGGAGAAACACCATATATTTT. Protein: CASSETGNGRNTIYF.

This chain connects TRBV5-1 to TRBJ1-4; possible D gene TRBD1, 5 bases. The CDR3 runs 15 residues. Germline lookup yields CDR1 SGHRS and CDR2 YFSETQ. The germline V and J ends were trimmed by 0 bases and 4 bases, with 10 bases remaining between them. The CDR3 DNA reads TGCGCCAGCAGCTTGGGGGGGAGCAGTAATGAAAAACTGTTTTTT. Translating gives CASSLGGSSNEKLFF.

CDR3 nucleotides: TGTGCCACCAGCAGAGCCGGAGCCGCCTTAGCTAACTATGGCTACACCTTC. Translating it yields CATSRAGAALANYGYTF. This chain connects TRBV15 to TRBJ1-2; D not resolved. CDR3 length: 17 amino acids. Germline V lookup: CDR1 LNHNV, CDR2 YYDKDF (reference sequence). The V gene lost 1 base and the J gene lost 0 bases, with 15 bases spanning the gap. The complete variable domain, with remaining parts taken from reference TRBV15 and TRBJ1-2, reads DAMVIQNPRYQVTQFGKPVTLSCSQTLNHNVMYWYQQKSSQAPKLLFHYYDKDFNNEADTPDNFQSRRPNTSFCFLDIRSPGLGDTAMYLCATSRAGAALANYGYTFGSGTRLTVV.

This chain links TRBV12-5 with TRBJ2-5, with a weak D call TRBD2 (6 bases). The germline CDR1 and CDR2 sequences are LGHNT and FRNRAP. With 6 bases removed from V and 5 bases from J, the gap between germline ends came to 16 bases. The CDR3 has 14 residues. The CDR3 loop is CASGWTTARETQYF. For the CDR3, the DNA is TGTGCTAGTGGCTGGACTACCGCCAGGGAGACCCAGTACTTC.

The chain joins TRBV27 to TRBJ1-6; D is undetermined. Trimming removed 6 bases at V and 9 bases at J, with 12 bases between. The V gene's germline CDR1 is MNHEY and CDR2 SMNVEV (reference sequence). There are 13 residues in the CDR3. The CDR3 spells CASSPLGISPLHF. In DNA, the CDR3 is TGTGCCAGCAGCCCCCTCGGGATTTCACCCCTCCACTTT.

This clone was detected once. The rearrangement uses TRBV27 and TRBJ2-2; TRBD1 is a possible D gene (6 bases). The CDR3 has 15 amino acids. Deletions cut 2 bases from V and 5 bases from J, with 12 bases between. Germline CDR1 reads MNHEY; CDR2 reads SMNVEV (reference sequence). CDR3 in amino acids: CASSLRGRGTGELFF. The CDR3 bases are TGTGCCAGCAGTTTAAGGGGCAGGGGAACCGGGGAGCTGTTTTTT.

The chain carries TRBV3-1 (or the pseudogene TRBV3-2) and TRBJ2-3; D is unresolved. The ends were cut back, 4 bases at V and 0 bases at J, with 14 bases in the middle. The CDR3 sequence is 16 residues long. Per the germline V gene, CDR1 is LGHDT and CDR2 is YNNKEL (reference sequence). CDR3 DNA sequence: TGTGCCAGCAGCCCAGTCACGTCACCTAGCACAGATACGCAGTATTTT. This gives the protein CASSPVTSPSTDTQYF.